The 25 T cell receptor beta chains listed next were all sequenced from one sample in a study of blood T cell repertoires in COVID-19. Clones were sequenced by immunoSEQ multiplex PCR, and TCRdb holds only the in-frame ones, with some missing. Of 50,000 to 75,000 clones in the sample, roughly 87% were seen once. Material: peripheral blood. The receptors come from an elderly man in a cohort sampled during active COVID-19.

The rearrangement uses TRBV30 and TRBJ1-1; 7 nucleotides agree with TRBD1. Trimming took 3 bases from V and 4 from J; bases not matched to a gene: 8. This CDR3 is built from 14 residues. Germline loops: CDR1 GTSNPN, CDR2 SVGIG (reference sequence). The DNA for the CDR3 is TGTGCCTGGAGGGTTGAGGGGGCGCTCACTGAAGCTTTCTTT. This gives the protein CAWRVEGALTEAFF.

This clone was found once. The chain is built from TRBV5-5 and TRBJ2-7, with D perhaps matching TRBD1 (6 bases). This CDR3 comprises 15 residues. V was trimmed by 4 bases and J by 3 bases, leaving 17 bases between them. In germline, CDR1 is SGHKS, CDR2 YYEKEE (reference sequence). Here the CDR3 reads CASSLSSGTFYEQYF. The DNA of the CDR3 is TGTGCCAGCAGCCTATCTTCCGGGACATTCTACGAGCAGTACTTC.

The chain recombines TRBV27 with TRBJ1-4; 8 bases map to TRBD1. The CDR3 totals 16 residues. In germline, CDR1 is MNHEY, CDR2 SMNVEV (reference sequence). J gave up 2 bases and V 0 bases, and 2 bases lay outside the gene matches. CDR3 in DNA: TGTGCCAGCAGTTTATCAAGACAGGGGACTAATGAAAAACTGTTTTTT. Protein sequence: CASSLSRQGTNEKLFF.

This clone has just a few counts. The V gene is TRBV2, the J gene TRBJ2-7; 9 bases align to TRBD1. The CDR3 runs to 16 residues. Unmatched junction bases numbered 14, after V lost 5 bases and J lost 6 bases. Germline V gene data show CDR1 as SNHLY and CDR2 as FYNNEI. CDR3 sequence reads: CASSQRGPGQGSEQYF. In nucleotides, the CDR3 is TGTGCCAGCAGTCAAAGGGGACCGGGACAGGGTAGCGAGCAGTACTTC. Using reference TRBV2 and TRBJ2-7 for the parts outside the CDR3, the full variable domain is EPEVTQTPSHQVTQMGQEVILRCVPISNHLYFYWYRQILGQKVEFLVSFYNNEISEKSEIFDDQFSVERPDGSNFTLKIRSTKLEDSAMYFCASSQRGPGQGSEQYFGPGTRLTVT.

This chain connects TRBV6-6 to TRBJ2-3; D possibly corresponds to TRBD2 (7 bases). Germline V lookup: CDR1 MNHNY, CDR2 SVGAGI (reference sequence). With 2 bases removed from V and 6 bases from J, the gap between germline ends came to 15 bases. This CDR3 is 15 amino acids long. The CDR3: CASSYGGGLGDTQYF. CDR3 DNA: TGTGCCAGCAGTTACGGGGGGGGCCTAGGGGATACGCAGTATTTT.

The V call is TRBV7-9, the J call TRBJ1-5; D not certain. Germline loops: CDR1 SEHNR, CDR2 FQNEAQ (reference sequence). CDR3 length: 12 amino acids. Trimming left V 1 base short and J 10 bases short, with 8 bases between. The CDR3, as DNA: TGTGCCAGCAGCTTAGACTTTCCCCCCCAGCATTTT. It is translated as CASSLDFPPQHF.

The chain employs TRBV30 and TRBJ1-1; 10 bases fit TRBD1. The CDR3 is 14 residues long. V lost 3 bases, J lost 3 bases, and 4 bases stayed unmatched. CDR1 is GTSNPN, CDR2 SVGIG, per germline (reference sequence). CDR3 nucleotide sequence: TGTGCCTGGAGGGGACAGGGGTCGTACACTGAAGCTTTCTTT. Its protein product is CAWRGQGSYTEAFF.

The V and J genes are TRBV5-1 and TRBJ2-1, with D tentatively TRBD2 (6 bases). CDR3 size: 16 residues. Trimming cost V 1 base and J 0 bases, with 11 bases left between them. Germline values: CDR1 SGHRS, CDR2 YFSETQ. This CDR3 is CASSLSGDYSYNEQFF. The DNA for the CDR3 is TGCGCCAGCAGCTTGTCGGGGGATTACTCCTACAATGAGCAGTTCTTC.

This chain joins TRBV7-9 and TRBJ1-6, with D maybe TRBD1 (6 bases). The CDR3 has 14 amino acids. Germline CDR1 and CDR2: SEHNR and FQNEAQ (reference sequence). V gave up 5 bases and J gave up 10 bases, with 15 bases separating them. The CDR3 DNA follows: TGTGCCAGCAGCCCATCGGGGGGCCCGTCACCCCTCCACTTT. This encodes CASSPSGGPSPLHF.

V and J are TRBV18 and TRBJ2-1, with 9 bases identical to TRBD1. V lost 1 base to trimming and J lost 8 bases; unmatched junction nucleotides: 3. Germline V gene lookup returns CDR1 KGHSH and CDR2 LQKENI. This CDR3 is built from 14 residues. DNA of the CDR3: TGTGCCAGCTCACCACAGACAGGGGGTGATGAGCAGTTCTTC. Its translation: CASSPQTGGDEQFF. Using reference TRBV18 and TRBJ2-1 for the parts outside the CDR3, the full variable domain is NAGVMQNPRHLVRRRGQEARLRCSPMKGHSHVYWYRQLPEEGLKFMVYLQKENIIDESGMPKERFSAEFPKEGPSILRIQQVVRGDSAAYFCASSPQTGGDEQFFGPGTRLTVL.

CDR3 in amino acids: CASSPFVGELFF. DNA for the CDR3: TGTGCCAGCAGCCCTTTCGTGGGGGAGCTGTTTTTT. The chain employs TRBV7-2 and TRBJ2-2; unclear D gene. CDR1 and CDR2 (germline): SGHTA, FQGNSA. The CDR3 sequence is 12 residues long. Between the trimmed V and J ends, which lost 5 bases and 8 bases, there was a span of 9 bases. The complete variable domain, with remaining parts taken from reference TRBV7-2 and TRBJ2-2, reads GAGVSQSPSNKVTEKGKDVELRCDPISGHTALYWYRQSLGQGLEFLIYFQGNSAPDKSGLPSDRFSAERTGGSVSTLTIQRTQQEDSAVYLCASSPFVGELFFGEGSRLTVL.

The chain has TRBV3-1 (or the pseudogene TRBV3-2) and TRBJ2-2, with D uncertain. The CDR3 extends over 15 amino acids. Germline CDR1 and CDR2: LGHDT and YNNKEL (reference sequence). V was trimmed by 4 bases and J by 0 bases, leaving 9 bases between them. The CDR3 nucleotides read TGTGCCAGCAGCCCCCAGGCAGCGAACACCGGGGAGCTGTTTTTT. The encoded protein is CASSPQAANTGELFF.

This clone showed up just once. V is TRBV9 and J is TRBJ2-7, with 8 bases matching TRBD1. Germline CDR1 is SGDLS and CDR2 is YYNGEE. CDR3 length: 15 amino acids. V lost 3 bases and J lost 7; bases outside the gene matches: 12. CDR3 DNA: TGTGCCAGCAGCGCCTCGACAGGGGTTGATCTGGAGCAGTACTTC. Translated: CASSASTGVDLEQYF. Full variable domain (rest looked up from reference TRBV9 and TRBJ2-7): DSGVTQTPKHLITATGQRVTLRCSPRSGDLSVYWYQQSLDQGLQFLIQYYNGEERAKGNILERFSAQQFPDLHSELNLSSLELGDSALYFCASSASTGVDLEQYFGPGTRLTVT.

The chain recombines TRBV5-1 with TRBJ2-5; no clear D gene. V gave up 0 bases and J gave up 4 bases, with 13 bases separating them. The CDR3 extends over 15 amino acids. The germline V gene has CDR1 SGHRS and CDR2 YFSETQ. The chain's CDR3 is CASSLATLSGETQYF. The CDR3, as DNA: TGCGCCAGCAGCTTGGCCACACTCTCGGGAGAGACCCAGTACTTC.

The rearrangement uses TRBV6-2 or TRBV6-3 and TRBJ2-3; 12 bases align to TRBD2. V was pared by 5 bases and J by 0 bases, with 6 bases of the junction left unmatched. The CDR3 extends over 17 amino acids. The germline V gene encodes CDR1 MNHEY and CDR2 SVGEGT. The CDR3 sequence: CASSLGLAGPSTDTQYF. CDR3 sequence (DNA): TGTGCCAGCAGTCTTGGACTAGCGGGACCTAGCACAGATACGCAGTATTTT.

In DNA form, the CDR3 reads TGTGCCAGCAGCTCCCGACAGAACAATGAGCAGTTCTTC. This translates into CASSSRQNNEQFF. J is TRBJ2-1 and V is TRBV4-2; tentative D call: TRBD1 (5 bases). V lost 5 bases to trimming and J lost 5 bases, with 10 bases between them. CDR3 size: 13 residues. Germline V CDR1 and CDR2: LGHNA, YNFKEQ.

V is TRBV12-3 or TRBV12-4 and J is TRBJ1-1; weak D call: TRBD1 (5 bases). CDR3 length: 12 residues. The ends were cut back, 6 bases at V and 11 bases at J, with 16 bases in the middle. The CDR3 bases are TGTGCCAGCAGCCCAACTCAGGGAGGGGCTTTCTTT. It specifies CASSPTQGGAFF.

This clone turned up a few times. The rearrangement links TRBV19 to TRBJ1-5, with 12 bases identical to TRBD1. Germline CDR1 and CDR2: LNHDA and SQIVND (reference sequence). This CDR3 has 16 residues. Trimming removed 5 bases from V and 3 bases from J; junction bases left unmatched: 5. CDR3 nucleotides: TGTGCCAGTAGTGGGGACAGGGGGCGCGTCAATCAGCCCCAGCATTTT. As protein: CASSGDRGRVNQPQHF.

DNA for the CDR3: TGCGCCAGCAGCCAGGGGAATACAGGGACCTCTAACTATGGCTACACCTTC. Its translation is CASSQGNTGTSNYGYTF. This chain uses TRBV4-3 with TRBJ1-2; a weak D match, TRBD1 (6 bases). Deletions cut 3 bases from V and 0 bases from J, with 17 bases between. CDR1 and CDR2 from the germline V gene are LGHNA and YSLEER. This CDR3 has 17 amino acids.

The table lists this clone with a count of one. The rearrangement uses TRBV5-6 and TRBJ1-2, with D tentatively TRBD1 (5 bases). The CDR3 is 12 residues long. Germline loops: CDR1 SGHDT, CDR2 YYEEEE. V lost 5 bases and J 3 bases, leaving 8 bases between the germline ends. This chain's CDR3 is CASRGPDYGYTF. CDR3 DNA: TGTGCCAGCAGGGGGCCGGACTATGGCTACACCTTC.

J is TRBJ2-4 and V is TRBV6-2 or TRBV6-3, with a tentative D call TRBD1 (5 bases). This CDR3 has 12 residues. Germline lookup yields CDR1 MNHEY and CDR2 SVGEGT. V was shortened by 2 bases and J by 15 bases, with 14 bases between the two germline ends. CDR3: CASSYGWGSRYF. The CDR3 DNA reads as TGTGCCAGCAGTTACGGTTGGGGCAGTAGGTACTTC.

The genes are TRBV19 and TRBJ2-5, with 10 bases lining up with TRBD2. This CDR3 spans 14 amino acids. Germline V lookup: CDR1 LNHDA, CDR2 SQIVND (reference sequence). The J segment lost 2 bases and the V segment lost 10 bases, leaving 7 bases of the junction unmatched. CDR3 loop: CATGLAERQETQYF. DNA of the CDR3: TGTGCCACCGGACTAGCGGAGAGACAAGAGACCCAGTACTTC. The full variable domain, rest sourced from reference TRBV19 and TRBJ2-5, is DGGITQSPKYLFRKEGQNVTLSCEQNLNHDAMYWYRQDPGQGLRLIYYSQIVNDFQKGDIAEGYSVSREKKESFPLTVTSAQKNPTAFYLCATGLAERQETQYFGPGTRLLVL.

The rearrangement joins TRBV29-1 to TRBJ2-5; 7 bases are a match to TRBD2. Trimming took 2 bases from V and 4 from J; bases not matched to a gene: 4. The CDR3 extends over 13 amino acids. CDR1 is SQVTM, CDR2 ANQGSEA, per germline. The chain's CDR3 is CSVEKGGGETQYF. In nucleotides, the CDR3 is TGCAGCGTTGAAAAGGGCGGGGGAGAGACCCAGTACTTC.

The J gene is TRBJ2-7, the V gene TRBV18; 12 bases are a match to TRBD2. Germline CDR1 reads KGHSH; CDR2 reads LQKENI. The V segment lost 6 bases and the J segment 6 bases; nucleotides outside the gene matches: 9. The CDR3 is 15 residues long. CDR3 in DNA: TGTGCCAGCTCCCCTCAGACTAGCGGGAGTCGCGAGCAGTACTTC. Translating gives CASSPQTSGSREQYF.

This clone came up a few times. This chain joins TRBV30 and TRBJ2-7; 9 nucleotides match TRBD1. The CDR3 length is 13 residues. CDR1 and CDR2 from the germline V gene are GTSNPN and SVGIG (reference sequence). J lost 7 bases, V lost 2 bases, and 6 bases had no gene match. The CDR3 loop reads CAWSQYRGREQYF. Here the CDR3 DNA reads TGTGCCTGGAGTCAATACAGGGGGCGAGAGCAGTACTTC. The whole variable domain, remainder taken from reference TRBV30 and TRBJ2-7, is SQTIHQWPATLVQPVGSPLSLECTVEGTSNPNLYWYRQAAGRGLQLLFYSVGIGQISSEVPQNLSASRPQDRQFILSSKKLLLSDSGFYLCAWSQYRGREQYFGPGTRLTVT.